This T cell receptor beta chain was profiled in a study of monozygotic twins with inflammatory bowel disease. Study outcomes and limitations: It was in IBD patients that TCRbeta diversity (inverse Simpson) was lower than in healthy co-twins. Healthy twins shared more clonotypes with others than IBD patients, most markedly active ones. Twin pairs that were concordant did not differ from discordant pairs in repertoire similarity, possibly from limited power.

After skipping T cell sorting, the authors isolated total RNA from whole blood. TCRdb processed the 5' RACE reads again and assigns one entry to each CDR3 protein, with no DNA. This sample's table reports fewer than 400,000 distinct CDR3 sequences. To note about this clonotype: Its antigen remains unknown.

Sample: blood. This receptor was taken from a human donor with ulcerative colitis or Crohn's disease, or a healthy co-twin of an affected twin (not recorded which).

CDR3 sequence reads: CSAPRGRPLSSTDTQYF. This chain joins TRBV20-1 and TRBJ2-3; TCRdb selects TRBD1, and the lack of DNA leaves this call unchecked. Germline CDR1 DFQATT, CDR2 SNEGSKA (reference sequence). CDR3 size: 17 residues.